This T cell receptor beta chain is drawn from a study of CD8 T cells in Susac syndrome. RNA in amounts of about 0.5 to 1 ug was reverse transcribed with random hexamers. immunoSEQ multiplex PCR amplified TCR beta CDR3 across 54 Vbeta, 13 Jbeta. MiXCR, run by TCRdb on the immunoSEQ multiplex PCR reads, gives a single entry per CDR3 protein. The sample yields about 150,000 distinct CDR3 sequences, 95% to 97% seen once. Turning to this clonotype: Its matching antigen is unknown.

This CDR3 region has 16 residues. The germline CDR1 and CDR2 sequences are MNHEY and SVGAGI. The trim removed 1 base at V and 3 bases at J, leaving 5 bases unmatched. Study-level points and caveats: CD4+ repertoires of Susac syndrome patients lacked detectable clonal expansion.

The TEMRA cells underwent FACS enrichment, while the CD8+ and CD4+ T cells underwent negative isolation. The V and J genes are TRBV6-5 and TRBJ2-3, with 9 positions matching TRBD1. Sequences were obtained from CD4+ T cells from PBMCs. The TCR sequence derives from a human donor with Susac syndrome. CDR3 amino acids: CASSYLQGATTDTQYF. CDR3 coding DNA: TGTGCCAGCAGTTACTTACAGGGGGCGACGACAGATACGCAGTATTTT.